What follows is one TCR beta chain and its context. The table lists this clonotype with a few counts. The specificity of this receptor is unknown. No much larger clone is present one base from it, and per-base qualities are unavailable. The library was built by means of 5' RACE. This sample was sequenced with an Illumina HiSeq 2500. The second PCR ran for roughly 7 to 11 cycles and used a J-beta primer mix along with a sample-barcoded 5' primer. A template-switch 5' adaptor carrying 12 random nucleotides introduced a unique molecular identifier onto each TCR beta cDNA molecule. Each sample yielded at least 3 million CDR3-containing paired-end reads. First-strand cDNA was synthesized from all RNA with the Mint cDNA synthesis kit, primed by a TRBC-specific oligonucleotide. Following uracil-DNA glycosylase treatment, all cDNA underwent a first 18-cycle PCR with the universal primers M1SS and BC2_uni_R. The authors processed their data as follows. For normalization, 1 million high-quality reads were randomly selected from each sample, with every read carrying a distinct molecular identifier. Instead of being binned into consensus sequences, reads with shared molecular identifiers were discarded. MiTCR, set to a Q25 quality threshold and the strictest error-elimination algorithm, was used for CDR3 identification, clonotype clustering and error correction. A nonparametric unseen species model using Euler transformation provided a lower-bound estimate of total TCR beta diversity. TCRdb reanalyzed the raw reads on its own, using fastp at Q25 for trimming and MiXCR for clone calling, and kept in-frame beta chains. Rows merge per CDR3 protein into single entries with the most common DNA and genes. The V and J calls follow TCRdb's processing rather than the paper's. In all, the sample holds some 1.4 million distinct CDR3 sequences, and 42% of those were seen once. The top ten constitute under 8% of the sample.

This record belongs to a study of blood T cells in healthy people across ages (dated by TCRdb to the mid-2010s). Background for the entire study: In model experiments, template switching captured about one uniquely barcoded TCR beta cDNA molecule for every two T cells. The study measured age-related changes in TCR beta repertoire diversity using deep sequencing normalized with unique cDNA molecular identifiers. The donors were split into four age groups: young (average about 16 years), middle-aged (39), aged (over 55) and long-lived (approximately 89). Donors of different ages were randomly distributed across sequencing lanes to avoid experimental bias. The study analyzed two additional independent replicas of 1 million unique cDNA reads from the same blood draw for two donors, one aged 18 to 30 and one aged 80 or older. The investigation overall reported the following: The percentage of naive T cells measured by flow cytometry correlated strongly with observed TCR beta diversity. Compared with the aged group, the long-lived group had more naive CD4+ T cells, fewer expanded clones and increased TCR diversity, suggesting age selection. As age increased, observed TCR beta diversity per million T cells dropped in a roughly linear way, and a significant reduction was already evident by age about 40. Bulk unsorted PBMC profiling prevented conclusive comparison of naive and antigen-experienced compartments. Because donor CMV infection status was unknown, age-related changes in expanded clonotypes were potentially confounded. Estimates of total diversity from one million sequenced T cells were regarded as lower bounds and underestimates.

Donors were under 40 systemically healthy Caucasian individuals from Russia aged 6 to 90 years. Each donor gave 8 to 10 milliliters of peripheral blood, drawn into EDTA-treated Vacutainer tubes. Ficoll-Paque density-gradient centrifugation was used to isolate PBMCs, with at least 7 million per sample. Total RNA was extracted from PBMCs with Trizol reagent, with at least 5 micrograms obtained per sample. Naive CD45RAhigh/CD27high T cell percentages were measured by flow cytometry on a PBMC aliquot from every donor. From the cysteine up to the phenylalanine, the CDR3 has a length of 14 residues. CDR3 DNA only is kept here, 42 bases in frame from base 1. V is clipped by 5 bases and J by 6 bases, and the sequence between their germline boundaries is 14 bases long. The germline V gene specifies SGHTA as CDR1 and FQGNSA as CDR2.

The specimen was blood. The chain couples TRBV7-2 to TRBJ1-5; possibly the D gene is TRBD1, per 5 matching bases. This TCR derives from a young woman in good health. For the CDR3, the sequence is CASSPRGGSQPQHF. The DNA sequence is given as TGTGCCAGCAGCCCTCGGGGGGGTAGTCAGCCCCAGCATTTT.